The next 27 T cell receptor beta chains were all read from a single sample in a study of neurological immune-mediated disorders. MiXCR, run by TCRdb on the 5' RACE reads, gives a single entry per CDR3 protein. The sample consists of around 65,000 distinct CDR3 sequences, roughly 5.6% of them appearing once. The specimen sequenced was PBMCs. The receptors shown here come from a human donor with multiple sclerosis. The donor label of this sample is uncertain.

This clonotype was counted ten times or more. The CDR3 DNA reads TGCGCCAGCAGGCCTAGCGGGGGGCCTCGCACAGATACGCAGTATTTT. Its protein is CASRPSGGPRTDTQYF. J is TRBJ2-3 and V is TRBV5-1; TRBD2 aligns across 11 bases. V gave up 5 bases and J gave up 1 base; unmatched junction bases: 6. Germline assignment: CDR1 SGHRS and CDR2 YFSETQ. The CDR3 sequence is 16 residues long.

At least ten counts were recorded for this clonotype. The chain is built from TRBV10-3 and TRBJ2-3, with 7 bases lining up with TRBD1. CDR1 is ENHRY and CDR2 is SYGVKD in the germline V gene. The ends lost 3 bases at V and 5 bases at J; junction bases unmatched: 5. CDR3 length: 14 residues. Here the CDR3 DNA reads TGTGCCATCAGTGAAGACAGGGTTGTAGATACGCAGTATTTT. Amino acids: CAISEDRVVDTQYF.

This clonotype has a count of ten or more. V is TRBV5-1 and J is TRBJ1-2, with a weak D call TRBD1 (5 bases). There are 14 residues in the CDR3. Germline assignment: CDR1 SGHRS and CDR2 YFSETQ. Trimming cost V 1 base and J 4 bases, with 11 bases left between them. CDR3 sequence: CASSLSRDSYGYTF. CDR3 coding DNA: TGCGCCAGCAGCTTGTCCCGGGACTCCTATGGCTACACCTTC.

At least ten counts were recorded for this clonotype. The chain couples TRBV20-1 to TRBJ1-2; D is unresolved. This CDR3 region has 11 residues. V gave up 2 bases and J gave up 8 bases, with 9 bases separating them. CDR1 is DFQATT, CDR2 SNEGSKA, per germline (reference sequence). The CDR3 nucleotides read TGCAGTGCTAGATCGGAGGGAGGCTACACCTTC. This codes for CSARSEGGYTF.

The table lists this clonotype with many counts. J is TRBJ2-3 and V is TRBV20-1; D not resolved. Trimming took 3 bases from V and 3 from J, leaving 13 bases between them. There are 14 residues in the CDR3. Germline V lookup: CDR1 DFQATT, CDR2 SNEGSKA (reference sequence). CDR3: CSARKGSMTDTQYF. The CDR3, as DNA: TGCAGTGCTAGGAAAGGGTCAATGACAGATACGCAGTATTTT.

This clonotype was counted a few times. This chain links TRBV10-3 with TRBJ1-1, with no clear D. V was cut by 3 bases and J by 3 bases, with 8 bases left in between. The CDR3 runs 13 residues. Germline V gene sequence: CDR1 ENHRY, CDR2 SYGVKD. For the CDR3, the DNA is TGTGCCATCAGTGATGGGTTTTACACTGAAGCTTTCTTT. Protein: CAISDGFYTEAFF.

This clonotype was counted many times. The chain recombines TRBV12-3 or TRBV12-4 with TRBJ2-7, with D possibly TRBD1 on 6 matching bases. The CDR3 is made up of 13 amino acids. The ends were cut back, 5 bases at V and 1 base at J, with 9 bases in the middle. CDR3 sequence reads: CASSRTVSYEQYF. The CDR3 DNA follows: TGTGCCAGCAGTAGGACAGTATCCTACGAGCAGTACTTC.

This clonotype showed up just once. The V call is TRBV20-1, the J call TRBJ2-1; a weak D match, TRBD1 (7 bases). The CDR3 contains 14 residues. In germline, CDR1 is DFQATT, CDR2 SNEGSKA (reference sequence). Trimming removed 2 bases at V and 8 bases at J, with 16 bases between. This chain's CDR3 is CSARRPGGTHEQFF. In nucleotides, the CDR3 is TGCAGTGCTAGACGGCCAGGGGGGACGCATGAGCAGTTCTTC.

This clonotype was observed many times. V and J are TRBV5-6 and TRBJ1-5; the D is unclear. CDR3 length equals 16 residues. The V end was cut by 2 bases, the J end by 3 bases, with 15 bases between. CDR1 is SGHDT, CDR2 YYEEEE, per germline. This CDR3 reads CASSFGWGVSNQPQHF. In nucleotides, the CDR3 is TGTGCCAGCAGCTTCGGGTGGGGAGTCTCCAATCAGCCCCAGCATTTT.

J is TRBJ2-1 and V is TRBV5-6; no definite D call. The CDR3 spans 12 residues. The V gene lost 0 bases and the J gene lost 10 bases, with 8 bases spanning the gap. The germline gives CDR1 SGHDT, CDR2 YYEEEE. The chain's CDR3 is CASSLVVGEQFF. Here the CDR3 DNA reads TGTGCCAGCAGCTTGGTGGTGGGGGAGCAGTTCTTC.

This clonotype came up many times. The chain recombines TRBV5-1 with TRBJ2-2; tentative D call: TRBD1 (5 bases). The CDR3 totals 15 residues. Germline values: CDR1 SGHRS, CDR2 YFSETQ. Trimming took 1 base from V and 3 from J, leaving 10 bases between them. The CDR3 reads CASSLSGRDTGELFF. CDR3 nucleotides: TGCGCCAGCAGCTTGTCGGGCAGGGACACCGGGGAGCTGTTTTTT.

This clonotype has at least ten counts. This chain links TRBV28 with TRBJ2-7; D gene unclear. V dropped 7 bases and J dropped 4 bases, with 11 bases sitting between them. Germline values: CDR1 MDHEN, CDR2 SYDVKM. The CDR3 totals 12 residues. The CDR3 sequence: CASIQRGYEQYF. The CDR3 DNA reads TGTGCCAGCATCCAACGTGGGTACGAGCAGTACTTC. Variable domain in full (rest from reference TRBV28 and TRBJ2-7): DVKVTQSSRYLVKRTGEKVFLECVQDMDHENMFWYRQDPGLGLRLIYFSYDVKMKEKGDIPEGYSVSREKKERFSLILESASTNQTSMYLCASIQRGYEQYFGPGTRLTVT.

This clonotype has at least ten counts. CDR3 DNA: TGTGCCAGCAGCTTAGTTCCGCCGGGAAGAGGAACTGAAGCTTTCTTT. This translates into CASSLVPPGRGTEAFF. This chain connects TRBV7-9 to TRBJ1-1; D not resolved. The length of the CDR3 is 16 residues. Germline V gene lookup returns CDR1 SEHNR and CDR2 FQNEAQ (reference sequence). The ends were cut back, 1 base at V and 5 bases at J, with 17 bases in the middle.

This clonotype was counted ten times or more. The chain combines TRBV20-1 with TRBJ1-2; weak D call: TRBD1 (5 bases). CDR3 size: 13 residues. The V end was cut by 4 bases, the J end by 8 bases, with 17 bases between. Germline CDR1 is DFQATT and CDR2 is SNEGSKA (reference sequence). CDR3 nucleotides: TGCAGTGCTATCCATCCCCAAGGGGAGGGCTACACCTTC. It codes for CSAIHPQGEGYTF.

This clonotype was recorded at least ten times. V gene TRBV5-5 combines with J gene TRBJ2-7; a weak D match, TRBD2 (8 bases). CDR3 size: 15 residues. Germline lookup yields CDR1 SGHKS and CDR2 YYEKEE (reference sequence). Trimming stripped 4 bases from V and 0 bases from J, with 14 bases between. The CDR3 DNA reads TGTGCCAGCAGCCCACAGGGGACTAGCTCCTACGAGCAGTACTTC. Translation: CASSPQGTSSYEQYF.

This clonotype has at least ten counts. CDR3 in amino acids: CASSLRGARGGTEAFF. The CDR3 region has the DNA TGTGCCAGCAGCTTACGGGGGGCGCGGGGTGGCACTGAAGCTTTCTTT. This chain links TRBV5-6 with TRBJ1-1, with D tentatively TRBD1 (6 bases). The CDR3 spans 16 residues. V was trimmed by 2 bases and J by 4 bases, leaving 18 bases between them. Germline-derived CDR1 and CDR2 are SGHDT and YYEEEE.

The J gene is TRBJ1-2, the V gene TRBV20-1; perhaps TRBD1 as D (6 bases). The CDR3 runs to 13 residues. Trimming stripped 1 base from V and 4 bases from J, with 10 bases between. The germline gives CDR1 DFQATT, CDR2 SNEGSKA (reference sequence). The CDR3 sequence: CSARAGAGYGYTF. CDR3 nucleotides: TGCAGTGCTAGAGCAGGGGCAGGCTATGGCTACACCTTC.

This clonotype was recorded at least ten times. The CDR3 DNA sequence: TGTGCCAGCAGCCCGGCGGCCCAGGGCTTCTCCTACGAGCAGTACTTC. Protein sequence: CASSPAAQGFSYEQYF. The chain is built from TRBV5-6 and TRBJ2-7, with a tentative D call TRBD1 (5 bases). V was shortened by 4 bases and J by 0 bases, with 17 bases between the two germline ends. The CDR3 loop spans 16 amino acids. The germline V gene encodes CDR1 SGHDT and CDR2 YYEEEE. The complete variable domain, with remaining parts taken from reference TRBV5-6 and TRBJ2-7, reads DAGVTQSPTHLIKTRGQQVTLRCSPKSGHDTVSWYQQALGQGPQFIFQYYEEEERQRGNFPDRFSGHQFPNYSSELNVNALLLGDSALYLCASSPAAQGFSYEQYFGPGTRLTVT.

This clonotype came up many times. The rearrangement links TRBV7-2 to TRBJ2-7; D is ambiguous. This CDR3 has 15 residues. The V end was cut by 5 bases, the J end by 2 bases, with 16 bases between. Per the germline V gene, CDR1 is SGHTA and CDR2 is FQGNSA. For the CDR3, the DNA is TGTGCCAGCAGCCCCCTGGGGTTACTAACCTACGAGCAGTACTTC. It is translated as CASSPLGLLTYEQYF.

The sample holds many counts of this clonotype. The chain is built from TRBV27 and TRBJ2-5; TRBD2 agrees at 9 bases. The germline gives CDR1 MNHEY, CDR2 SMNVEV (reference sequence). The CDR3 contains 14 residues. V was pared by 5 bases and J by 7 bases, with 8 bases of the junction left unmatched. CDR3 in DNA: TGTGCCAGCAGTCCAGCGGGGGGCCGGGGGACCCAGTACTTC. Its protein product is CASSPAGGRGTQYF.

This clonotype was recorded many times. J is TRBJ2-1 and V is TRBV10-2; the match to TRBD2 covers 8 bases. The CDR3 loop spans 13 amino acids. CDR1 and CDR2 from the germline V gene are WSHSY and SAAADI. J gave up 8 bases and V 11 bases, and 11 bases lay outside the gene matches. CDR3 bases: TGCGCCCTTCGGGGGGGCCCTGGCGATGAGCAGTTCTTC. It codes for CALRGGPGDEQFF.

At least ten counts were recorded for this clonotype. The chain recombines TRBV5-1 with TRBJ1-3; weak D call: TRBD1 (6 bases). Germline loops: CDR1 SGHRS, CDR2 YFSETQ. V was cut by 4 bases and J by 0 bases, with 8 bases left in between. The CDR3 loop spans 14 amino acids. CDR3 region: CASSPDSSGNTIYF. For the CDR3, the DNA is TGCGCCAGCAGCCCGGACAGCTCTGGAAACACCATATATTTT.

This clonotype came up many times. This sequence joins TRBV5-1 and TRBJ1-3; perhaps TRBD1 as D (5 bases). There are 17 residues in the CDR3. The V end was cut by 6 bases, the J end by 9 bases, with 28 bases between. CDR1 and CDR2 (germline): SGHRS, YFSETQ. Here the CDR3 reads CASKNSQNSLPGGTIYF. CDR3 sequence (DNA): TGCGCCAGCAAGAACAGCCAGAACAGCCTTCCCGGGGGCACCATATATTTT.

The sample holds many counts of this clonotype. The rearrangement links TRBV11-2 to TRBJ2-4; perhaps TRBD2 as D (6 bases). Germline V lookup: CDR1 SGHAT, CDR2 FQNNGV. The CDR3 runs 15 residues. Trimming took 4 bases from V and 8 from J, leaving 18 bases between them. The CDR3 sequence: CASSSRGRGSDIQYF. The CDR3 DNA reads TGTGCCAGCAGCTCCCGCGGTCGGGGGTCGGACATTCAGTACTTC.

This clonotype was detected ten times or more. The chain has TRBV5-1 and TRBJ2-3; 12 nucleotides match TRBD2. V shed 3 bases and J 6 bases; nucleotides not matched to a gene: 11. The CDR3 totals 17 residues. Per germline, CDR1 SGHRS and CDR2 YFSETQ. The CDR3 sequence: CASSSVPSGGATDTQYF. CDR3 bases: TGCGCCAGCAGCTCTGTACCTAGCGGGGGGGCCACCGATACGCAGTATTTT.

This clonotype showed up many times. For the CDR3, the DNA is TGTGCCAGCAGTTTACGCCCCGGGGGTGGGCAGTTCTTC. It encodes CASSLRPGGGQFF. The chain combines TRBV12-3 or TRBV12-4 with TRBJ2-1; TRBD2 might be the D (6 bases). Trimming removed 2 bases from V and 12 bases from J, with 14 bases in between. CDR3 length: 13 amino acids.

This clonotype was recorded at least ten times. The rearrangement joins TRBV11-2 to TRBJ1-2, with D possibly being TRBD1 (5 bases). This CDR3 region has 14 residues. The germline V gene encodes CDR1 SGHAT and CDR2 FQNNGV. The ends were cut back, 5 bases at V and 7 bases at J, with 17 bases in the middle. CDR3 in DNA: TGTGCCAGCAGCCGCCCGTCAGGGAGGGGTGGCTACACCTTC. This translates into CASSRPSGRGGYTF. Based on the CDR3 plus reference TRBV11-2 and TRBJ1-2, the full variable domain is EAGVAQSPRYKIIEKRQSVAFWCNPISGHATLYWYQQILGQGPKLLIQFQNNGVVDDSQLPKDRFSAERLKGVDSTLKIQPAKLEDSAVYLCASSRPSGRGGYTFGSGTRLTVV.